These 23 T cell receptor beta chains were all obtained from the same sample, sequenced in a study of blood T cell repertoires in COVID-19. Method: immunoSEQ multiplex PCR; TCRdb's copy keeps in-frame clones and lacks some. The sample carries some 320,000 clones, 85% to 95% recorded once. Sequencing used PBMCs or T cells enriched from blood (not recorded which). The receptor source for this set is a woman aged 25 to 45 who had been exposed to COVID-19.

V gene TRBV9 combines with J gene TRBJ1-1; tentative D call: TRBD1 (5 bases). Deletions cut 0 bases from V and 4 bases from J, with 7 bases between. The CDR3 has 13 residues. Per the germline V gene, CDR1 is SGDLS and CDR2 is YYNGEE. CDR3 loop: CASSVVQGTEAFF. The CDR3 nucleotides are TGTGCCAGCAGCGTAGTTCAGGGCACTGAAGCTTTCTTT.

The chain recombines TRBV2 with TRBJ1-5, with unresolved D. This CDR3 has 17 amino acids. V lost 4 bases, J lost 0 bases, and 16 bases lay in between. Germline CDR1 is SNHLY and CDR2 is FYNNEI. CDR3 residues: CASSGGYSGYSNQPQHF. CDR3 nucleotide sequence: TGTGCCAGCAGTGGCGGGTATAGCGGGTATAGCAATCAGCCCCAGCATTTT.

The chain joins TRBV4-1 to TRBJ2-7, with TRBD2 identical over 8 bases. V shed 0 bases and J 4 bases; nucleotides not matched to a gene: 14. Looked up from germline, CDR1 is MGHRA and CDR2 is YSYEKL. The CDR3 contains 18 residues. CDR3 in amino acids: CASSQDRMRRGGPYEQYF. The CDR3 DNA reads TGCGCCAGCAGCCAAGATAGGATGAGACGGGGGGGCCCGTACGAGCAGTACTTC.

This chain links TRBV7-2 with TRBJ1-1, with 9 bases fitting TRBD1. The germline gives CDR1 SGHTA, CDR2 FQGNSA. The CDR3 is 13 amino acids. V trimming: 1 base; J trimming: 11 bases; junction bases outside the gene matches: 5. The CDR3 spells CASSLDRGQDAFF. The CDR3 DNA reads TGTGCCAGCAGCTTAGACAGGGGGCAGGATGCTTTCTTT.

The chain joins TRBV19 to TRBJ2-5; D possibly corresponds to TRBD1 (6 bases). The CDR3 spans 14 residues. V lost 3 bases and J 4 bases, leaving 12 bases between the germline ends. Per germline, CDR1 LNHDA and CDR2 SQIVND (reference sequence). The CDR3 reads CASSMDSPPETQYF. In DNA form, the CDR3 reads TGTGCCAGTAGTATGGACAGCCCTCCAGAGACCCAGTACTTC.

The CDR3 region has the DNA TGTGCCAGCAGCTTAGCGCCTAGCGGGGGGGTGTACGAGCAGTACTTC. This encodes CASSLAPSGGVYEQYF. The chain links TRBV7-6 to TRBJ2-7, with 12 bases lining up with TRBD2. With V trimmed by 0 bases and J by 4 bases, 4 bases remained unmatched. The CDR3 is 16 residues long. Germline CDR1 and CDR2: SGHVS and FNYEAQ.

The genes are TRBV5-4 and TRBJ2-1; 7 bases align to TRBD2. The germline V gene encodes CDR1 SGHNT and CDR2 YYREEE (reference sequence). After removal of 6 bases from V and 5 bases from J, the junction contained 11 bases not matched to a gene. The CDR3 spans 15 residues. CDR3 in amino acids: CASISDKRGHNEQFF. In DNA form, the CDR3 reads TGTGCCAGCATCTCCGATAAGCGGGGCCACAATGAGCAGTTCTTC.

The chain has TRBV30 and TRBJ1-6; D is perhaps TRBD1 (5 bases). Deletions cut 2 bases from V and 7 bases from J, with 6 bases between. The germline V gene has CDR1 GTSNPN and CDR2 SVGIG (reference sequence). CDR3 length equals 12 residues. CDR3: CAWSPGNSPLHF. CDR3 nucleotides: TGTGCCTGGAGTCCAGGGAATTCACCCCTCCACTTT. Filled out from reference TRBV30 and TRBJ1-6, the complete variable domain reads SQTIHQWPATLVQPVGSPLSLECTVEGTSNPNLYWYRQAAGRGLQLLFYSVGIGQISSEVPQNLSASRPQDRQFILSSKKLLLSDSGFYLCAWSPGNSPLHFGNGTRLTVT.

The genes are TRBV5-4 and TRBJ2-7; 8 nucleotides line up with TRBD1. V shed 1 base, J shed 2 bases, and the junction held 5 bases outside the gene matches. The CDR3 has 15 amino acids. Germline lookup yields CDR1 SGHNT and CDR2 YYREEE (reference sequence). The CDR3 nucleotides are TGTGCCAGCAGCTTGTTGGCAGGGGGCGCCTACGAGCAGTACTTC. Translating gives CASSLLAGGAYEQYF.

This clone has only one observation. The V and J genes are TRBV7-9 and TRBJ2-1; D might be TRBD1 (6 bases). Trimming stripped 5 bases from V and 6 bases from J, with 17 bases between. Looked up from germline, CDR1 is SEHNR and CDR2 is FQNEAQ (reference sequence). The CDR3 contains 15 residues. CDR3 in DNA: TGTGCCAGCAGCCCATTTTCAGGGGCTTCCAATGAGCAGTTCTTC. Its translation: CASSPFSGASNEQFF.

V and J are TRBV9 and TRBJ2-3, with 9 bases fitting TRBD2. Germline CDR1 is SGDLS and CDR2 is YYNGEE. V lost 4 bases and J lost 2; bases outside the gene matches: 8. The CDR3 loop spans 16 amino acids. The CDR3 sequence: CASSPWVAGDTDTQYF. CDR3 nucleotides: TGTGCCAGCAGCCCCTGGGTAGCGGGGGACACAGATACGCAGTATTTT.

The CDR3 DNA reads TGTGCCACCAGTGATTCGGCAGGGGGCAAGGCTGGAAACACCATATATTTT. Translating gives CATSDSAGGKAGNTIYF. The rearrangement joins TRBV24-1 to TRBJ1-3; 8 bases match TRBD1. This CDR3 has 17 residues. CDR1 and CDR2 from the germline V gene are KGHDR and SFDVKD. The trim removed 2 bases at V and 2 bases at J, leaving 7 bases unmatched.

The chain links TRBV10-1 to TRBJ2-7; 7 positions agree with TRBD1. Trimming cost V 4 bases and J 1 base; bases outside gene matches: 4. Germline CDR1 is WNHNN and CDR2 is SYGVQD (reference sequence). The CDR3 sequence is 14 residues long. The CDR3 region has the DNA TGCGCCAGCAGTGTTCGGGACAGATCCTACGAGCAGTACTTC. It translates to CASSVRDRSYEQYF.

The gene calls are TRBV10-1 and TRBJ1-2, with D maybe TRBD1 (6 bases). V lost 8 bases, J lost 4 bases, and 23 bases lay in between. Germline CDR1 is WNHNN and CDR2 is SYGVQD (reference sequence). CDR3 length: 16 amino acids. The chain's CDR3 is CASSLDGTPESYGYTF. CDR3 DNA sequence: TGCGCCAGCTCCCTGGATGGGACACCCGAGAGCTATGGCTACACCTTC.

V gene TRBV11-1 combines with J gene TRBJ2-7; the D is unclear. CDR1 is SGHAT and CDR2 is FQDESV in the germline V gene (reference sequence). The germline V and J ends were trimmed by 5 bases and 7 bases, with 18 bases remaining between them. The CDR3 loop spans 14 amino acids. CDR3 loop: CASSPLSWRWEQYF. The CDR3 nucleotides read TGTGCCAGCAGCCCCCTTTCCTGGCGGTGGGAGCAGTACTTC.

The V and J genes are TRBV18 and TRBJ2-2; 7 bases are shared with TRBD2. This CDR3 has 15 amino acids. The J segment lost 2 bases and the V segment lost 2 bases, leaving 2 bases of the junction unmatched. The germline V gene encodes CDR1 KGHSH and CDR2 LQKENI. The CDR3 DNA sequence: TGTGCCAGCTCACCAGGACTAGTTAACACCGGGGAGCTGTTTTTT. This codes for CASSPGLVNTGELFF.

The V gene is TRBV9, the J gene TRBJ1-1, with 8 bases aligning to TRBD1. The CDR3 contains 15 residues. Germline V gene sequence: CDR1 SGDLS, CDR2 YYNGEE. The trim removed 4 bases at V and 1 base at J, leaving 6 bases unmatched. In DNA form, the CDR3 reads TGTGCCAGCAGCCCTGGGGACAGGCCGAACACTGAAGCTTTCTTT. This sequence encodes CASSPGDRPNTEAFF. The whole variable domain, remainder taken from reference TRBV9 and TRBJ1-1, is DSGVTQTPKHLITATGQRVTLRCSPRSGDLSVYWYQQSLDQGLQFLIQYYNGEERAKGNILERFSAQQFPDLHSELNLSSLELGDSALYFCASSPGDRPNTEAFFGQGTRLTVV.

Remarks on this clone: Other DNA sequences in this sample translate to the same CDR3. This sequence joins TRBV12-3 or TRBV12-4 and TRBJ1-1; TRBD1 is a possible D gene (5 bases). The ends were cut back, 2 bases at V and 7 bases at J, with 8 bases in the middle. This CDR3 has 12 residues. The CDR3, as DNA: TGTGCCAGCAGTTTACAGGGATTTGAAGCTTTCTTT. Amino acid sequence: CASSLQGFEAFF.

The V gene is TRBV11-2, the J gene TRBJ2-1; 15 bases are a match to TRBD2. CDR1 is SGHAT and CDR2 is FQNNGV in the germline V gene. V lost 5 bases, J lost 7 bases, and 12 bases stayed unmatched. The CDR3 spans 18 residues. Here the CDR3 DNA reads TGTGCCAGCAGCCGACCCCGGACTAGCGGGGGGGCTGTGAATGAGCAGTTCTTC. It encodes CASSRPRTSGGAVNEQFF.

This clone was seen a handful of times. This rearrangement joins TRBV19 to TRBJ2-5; D might be TRBD1 (6 bases). V gave up 2 bases and J gave up 2 bases, with 12 bases separating them. CDR3 length: 15 amino acids. Germline values: CDR1 LNHDA, CDR2 SQIVND (reference sequence). DNA for the CDR3: TGTGCCAGTAGTATAAGGGGGTCGGATCAAGAGACCCAGTACTTC. Translating gives CASSIRGSDQETQYF. Complete variable domain (other parts from reference TRBV19 and TRBJ2-5): DGGITQSPKYLFRKEGQNVTLSCEQNLNHDAMYWYRQDPGQGLRLIYYSQIVNDFQKGDIAEGYSVSREKKESFPLTVTSAQKNPTAFYLCASSIRGSDQETQYFGPGTRLLVL.

Only a few counts were recorded for this clone. The chain joins TRBV4-1 to TRBJ1-4; 8 positions match TRBD1. Germline V gene lookup returns CDR1 MGHRA and CDR2 YSYEKL. With V trimmed by 4 bases and J by 0 bases, 1 base remained unmatched. This CDR3 is built from 15 residues. CDR3 sequence (DNA): TGCGCCAGCAGCCCGGGACAGGCAACTAATGAAAAACTGTTTTTT. Amino acids: CASSPGQATNEKLFF.

On this clone itself: The sample carries other DNA sequences with the same CDR3. The rearrangement joins TRBV5-1 to TRBJ1-1; TRBD1 is a possible D gene (6 bases). Germline CDR1 SGHRS, CDR2 YFSETQ. There are 14 residues in the CDR3. Trimming pared 4 bases from V and 0 bases from J, leaving 10 bases between. CDR3 nucleotide sequence: TGCGCCAGCAGCGCACAGGGTATGAACACTGAAGCTTTCTTT. The encoded protein is CASSAQGMNTEAFF.

This chain joins TRBV27 and TRBJ1-2; 8 nucleotides align to TRBD1. The J segment lost 8 bases and the V segment lost 5 bases, leaving 10 bases of the junction unmatched. The length of the CDR3 is 14 residues. The germline CDR1 and CDR2 sequences are MNHEY and SMNVEV (reference sequence). Here the CDR3 DNA reads TGTGCCAGCAGTCTTGGGTGGGACAGGCGGGGCTACACCTTC. Protein product: CASSLGWDRRGYTF.